One and the same sample provided the 5 T cell receptor beta chains below, sequenced in a study of T cells in tuberculosis. Measured with immunoSEQ multiplex PCR; TCRdb has only the in-frame clones, and not every one. Of tens of thousands of clones in the sample, approximately 91% are singletons; the top ten hold under 2.5%. Sorting used thawed, overnight-rested PBMC stained with anti-CD3, a viability dye and GMM-loaded CD1B tetramer. CD1B tetramers were loaded with Rhodococcus equi-derived C32 glucose monomycolate. The sequencing input was CD1b-GMM tetramer-negative cells sorted from PBMCs. The receptors derive from an adult woman with latent tuberculosis.

The chain employs TRBV2 and TRBJ1-3, with TRBD1 identical over 7 bases. CDR1 is SNHLY, CDR2 FYNNEI, per germline. The CDR3 totals 15 residues. With 0 bases clipped from V and 9 bases from J, the junction kept 8 bases outside the gene matches. The CDR3 loop reads CASSEARGPGATIYF. CDR3 DNA: TGTGCCAGCAGTGAAGCAAGGGGGCCTGGGGCCACCATATATTTT.

The chain links TRBV6-5 to TRBJ1-5; 8 nucleotides agree with TRBD1. V shed 6 bases and J 6 bases; nucleotides not matched to a gene: 7. This CDR3 contains 14 residues. Germline loops: CDR1 MNHEY, CDR2 SVGAGI. CDR3 residues: CASSPGGIGQPQHF. The CDR3, as DNA: TGTGCCAGCAGCCCAGGGGGCATAGGTCAGCCCCAGCATTTT.

This chain joins TRBV30 and TRBJ1-5; D not certain. V lost 2 bases, J lost 3 bases, and 8 bases lay in between. There are 13 residues in the CDR3. Germline V gene lookup returns CDR1 GTSNPN and CDR2 SVGIG (reference sequence). The CDR3 region is CAWSPTSNQPQHF. The CDR3 DNA is TGTGCCTGGAGTCCGACTTCCAATCAGCCCCAGCATTTT.

This chain uses TRBV10-3 with TRBJ2-3; 7 bases are a match to TRBD2. Trimming removed 5 bases from V and 4 bases from J; junction bases left unmatched: 9. The germline gives CDR1 ENHRY, CDR2 SYGVKD. This CDR3 contains 15 residues. CDR3 residues: CAISPLGGVADTQYF. The DNA of the CDR3 is TGTGCCATCAGTCCCCTTGGGGGGGTGGCAGATACGCAGTATTTT.

The V and J genes are TRBV19 and TRBJ2-1; a possible D gene is TRBD1 (5 bases). There are 15 residues in the CDR3. Deletions cut 3 bases from V and 0 bases from J, with 9 bases between. Germline CDR1 is LNHDA and CDR2 is SQIVND (reference sequence). In nucleotides, the CDR3 is TGTGCCAGTAGTATGAGTCAGGGCTCCTACAATGAGCAGTTCTTC. It yields the protein CASSMSQGSYNEQFF.